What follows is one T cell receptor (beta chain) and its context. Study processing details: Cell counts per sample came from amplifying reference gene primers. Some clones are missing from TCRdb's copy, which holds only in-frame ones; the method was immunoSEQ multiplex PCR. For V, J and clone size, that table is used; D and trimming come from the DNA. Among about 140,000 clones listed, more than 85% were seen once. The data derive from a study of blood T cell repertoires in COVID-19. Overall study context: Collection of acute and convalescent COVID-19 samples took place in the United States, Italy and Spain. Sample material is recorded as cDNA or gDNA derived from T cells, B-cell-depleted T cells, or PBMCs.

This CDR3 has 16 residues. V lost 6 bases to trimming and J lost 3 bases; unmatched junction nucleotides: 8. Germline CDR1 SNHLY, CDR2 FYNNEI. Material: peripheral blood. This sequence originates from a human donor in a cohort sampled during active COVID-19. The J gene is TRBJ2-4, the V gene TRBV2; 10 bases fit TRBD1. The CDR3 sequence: CASRDRGTKGKNIQYF. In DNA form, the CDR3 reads TGTGCCAGCAGGGACAGGGGGACTAAGGGCAAAAACATTCAGTACTTC.